This section outlines one T cell receptor (beta chain) sequence together with its context. The length of the CDR3 is 17 residues. Looked up from germline, CDR1 is DFQATT and CDR2 is SNEGSKA (reference sequence). This sample was included in a study of T cells expressing NK-cell markers. Study as a whole: Sorted CD3+CD56-NKG2C+, CD3+CD56+NKG2C- and CD3+CD56+NKG2C+ T cells were the source of the TCR beta repertoires.

Libraries used 5'RACE template switching adding universal primer site and UMIs. TCRdb reanalyzed the 5' RACE reads, giving one entry per CDR3 protein sequence and no DNA. Found here are a few hundred thousand distinct CDR3 sequences; the top ten clones hold roughly 5.2%. This sequence was found in a man aged 18-75 years in good health. Input material: blood T cells: a sorted CD56 or NKG2C T cell subset, CD4+ or CD8+ T cells, or bulk PBMC T cells (not recorded which). The chain couples TRBV20-1 to TRBJ2-2; there is no DNA to check the TCRdb D call of TRBD2. The CDR3 loop reads CSARDIAGFKETGELFF.